Listed below are T cell receptor beta chains from one sample, sequenced in a study of OX40 agonist ivuxolimab in advanced cancers. The repertoire was sequenced with immunoSEQ multiplex PCR; TCRdb's copy has only in-frame clones and lacks some. The data contain some 78,000 clones, 92% of them singletons. The material was CD4+ or CD8+ T cells sorted from blood, obtained in a trial of the OX40 agonist ivuxolimab. The receptor set was obtained from an adult with an advanced solid tumor such as melanoma, head and neck, liver or kidney cancer. CDR3s include the opening cysteine and the closing phenylalanine or tryptophan. Fields, in order: J gene, clone size, D gene, V gene, CDR3 protein, CDR3 DNA. A D gene is named only where the DNA matches it firmly. Size is stated for part of the rows, as once, few or many counts, or as a class when the clone is expanded.

>TRBJ2-7|-|-|TRBV5-6
CASSLAPQLYYEQYF
TGTGCCAGCAGCTTGGCACCTCAACTGTACTACGAGCAGTACTTC
>TRBJ1-2|-|-|TRBV19
CASSGFLGLANYGYTF
TGTGCCAGTAGTGGGTTCCTCGGACTAGCTAACTATGGCTACACCTTC
>TRBJ1-2|-|-|TRBV5-5
CASSLEAPPGRGYTF
TGTGCCAGCAGCTTGGAAGCCCCCCCAGGCAGAGGCTACACCTTC
>TRBJ2-6|-|-|TRBV18
CASSLYRAGANVLTF
TGTGCCAGCTCACTATACAGGGCTGGGGCCAACGTCCTGACTTTC
>TRBJ1-1|-|-|TRBV7-2
CASSFGPNTEAFF
TGTGCCAGCAGCTTCGGACCTAACACTGAAGCTTTCTTT
>TRBJ2-7|-|-|TRBV15
CATSRTFDRREQYF
TGTGCCACCAGCAGAACCTTCGACAGGCGGGAGCAGTACTTC
>TRBJ1-1|-|-|TRBV5-6
CASSSSYSEAFF
TGTGCCAGCAGCTCGTCGTACTCTGAAGCTTTCTTT
>TRBJ2-5|-|TRBD2|TRBV28
CASSSPGLAGGRRETQYF
TGTGCCAGCAGCAGCCCGGGACTAGCGGGAGGGAGAAGGGAGACCCAGTACTTC
>TRBJ1-4|-|-|TRBV29-1
CSVGRDLNEKLFF
TGCAGCGTTGGTCGGGACCTCAATGAAAAACTGTTTTTT
>TRBJ2-7|once|TRBD1|TRBV5-1
CASSLGTGGYEQYF
TGCGCCAGCAGCTTGGGGACAGGGGGTTACGAGCAGTACTTC
>TRBJ2-5|few|-|TRBV27
CASKDGYQETQYF
TGTGCCAGCAAAGACGGGTACCAAGAGACCCAGTACTTC
>TRBJ1-1|-|-|TRBV2
CASSDRANTEAFF
TGTGCCAGCAGTGACAGGGCGAACACTGAAGCTTTCTTT
>TRBJ2-1|-|-|TRBV6-6
CASSYGALLYNEQFF
TGTGCCAGCAGTTACGGTGCATTGCTCTACAATGAGCAGTTCTTC
>TRBJ2-3|-|TRBD2|TRBV28
CASSLAGGLADTQYF
TGTGCCAGCAGTCTAGCGGGAGGGTTGGCAGATACGCAGTATTTT
>TRBJ2-1|-|TRBD2|TRBV11-3
CASSPTAGEYNEQFF
TGTGCCAGCAGCCCCACGGCGGGGGAATACAATGAGCAGTTCTTC
>TRBJ2-4|-|-|TRBV7-8
CASSFLPPDTSDKNIQYF
TGTGCCAGCAGCTTTTTACCGCCAGACACCTCTGACAAAAACATTCAGTACTTC
>TRBJ2-7|-|-|TRBV6-5
CASSPNLAFSYEQYF
TGTGCCAGCAGTCCTAATTTAGCCTTCTCCTACGAGCAGTACTTC
>TRBJ1-5|-|-|TRBV4-1
CASSRSQGQPQHF
TGCGCCAGCAGCCGTTCACAGGGCCAGCCCCAGCATTTT
>TRBJ1-5|-|-|TRBV6-1
CASQRGGSNQPQHF
TGTGCCTCCCAACGGGGGGGCAGCAATCAGCCCCAGCATTTT
>TRBJ1-6|-|-|TRBV5-1
CASSPPGGSSNSPLHF
TGCGCCAGCAGCCCTCCGGGGGGGAGCAGCAATTCACCCCTCCACTTT
>TRBJ1-5|-|TRBD1|TRBV19
CASSAGTGPRSQPQHF
TGTGCCAGTAGCGCCGGGACAGGGCCGAGGAGTCAGCCCCAGCATTTT
>TRBJ2-5|-|TRBD2|TRBV5-1
CASSESGTSSETQYF
TGCGCCAGCAGCGAATCCGGGACTAGCTCAGAGACCCAGTACTTC
>TRBJ2-2|-|-|TRBV9
CASRERPANTGELFF
TGTGCCAGCAGGGAGAGACCCGCAAACACCGGGGAGCTGTTTTTT
>TRBJ2-7|-|-|TRBV30
CAWSPPGPLSYEQYF
TGTGCCTGGAGTCCCCCGGGACCGTTGTCCTACGAGCAGTACTTC
>TRBJ1-2|-|TRBD1|TRBV28
CASSFWQGDYGYTF
TGTGCCAGCAGTTTCTGGCAGGGGGACTATGGCTACACCTTC
>TRBJ2-5|-|-|TRBV7-7
CASSSVPLQETQYF
TGTGCTAGCAGCTCGGTTCCGCTCCAAGAGACCCAGTACTTC
>TRBJ1-4|-|-|TRBV18
CASSPHPAQPNEKLFF
TGTGCCAGCTCACCCCACCCGGCGCAGCCCAATGAAAAACTGTTTTTT
>TRBJ2-7|-|TRBD2|TRBV6-1
CASRTSGSYEQYF
TGTGCCAGCAGAACTAGCGGGAGCTACGAGCAGTACTTC
>TRBJ1-3|-|-|TRBV5-4
CASSLGAAFGNTIYF
TGTGCCAGCAGCCTGGGAGCGGCTTTTGGAAACACCATATATTTT
>TRBJ1-2|-|-|TRBV12-5
CASDLRAYSRGYGYTF
TGTGCTAGTGACCTTAGGGCTTATTCCCGGGGCTATGGCTACACCTTC
>TRBJ2-1|-|TRBD1|TRBV11-3
CASSAGQGTYNEQFF
TGTGCCAGCAGCGCAGGACAGGGGACCTACAATGAGCAGTTCTTC
>TRBJ1-2|-|-|TRBV5-1
CASSLVGNYGYTF
TGCGCCAGCAGCTTGGTCGGGAATTATGGCTACACCTTC
>TRBJ2-2|-|TRBD1|TRBV25-1
CASSDPTSGTGGLGELFF
TGTGCCAGCAGTGATCCCACATCGGGGACAGGGGGCCTCGGGGAGCTGTTTTTT
>TRBJ2-2|-|-|TRBV27
CASKGGNTGELFF
TGTGCCAGCAAGGGCGGGAACACCGGGGAGCTGTTTTTT
>TRBJ2-1|-|TRBD2|TRBV19
CASSVLAGVGEQFF
TGTGCCAGTAGTGTTCTAGCGGGAGTTGGGGAGCAGTTCTTC
>TRBJ1-1|few|-|TRBV9
CATGARWNTEAFF
TGTGCCACCGGGGCCAGGTGGAACACTGAAGCTTTCTTT
>TRBJ1-2|-|TRBD1|TRBV12-5
CASGLGQGPYGYTF
TGTGCTAGTGGTCTGGGACAGGGCCCTTATGGCTACACCTTC
>TRBJ1-5|-|-|TRBV28
CAGQSLPGPMPQHF
TGTGCCGGACAGTCCCTTCCAGGGCCTATGCCCCAGCATTTT
>TRBJ1-5|-|-|TRBV27
CASSPRGHQAQHF
TGTGCCAGCAGCCCCCGGGGTCATCAAGCCCAGCATTTT
>TRBJ2-1|few|-|TRBV7-9
CASSLAFVYNEQFF
TGTGCCAGCAGCTTAGCGTTCGTCTACAATGAGCAGTTCTTC
>TRBJ1-2|-|TRBD1|TRBV15
CATSRAGGQGYGYTF
TGTGCCACCAGCAGAGCGGGGGGACAGGGATATGGCTACACCTTC